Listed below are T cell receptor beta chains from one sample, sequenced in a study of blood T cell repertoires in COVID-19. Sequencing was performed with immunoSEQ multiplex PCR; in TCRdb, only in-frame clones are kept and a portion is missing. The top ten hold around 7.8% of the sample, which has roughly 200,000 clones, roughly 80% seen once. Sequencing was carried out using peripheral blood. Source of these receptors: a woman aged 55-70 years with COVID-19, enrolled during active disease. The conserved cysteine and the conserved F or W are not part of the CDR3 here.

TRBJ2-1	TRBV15	ATSRGSGGREQF
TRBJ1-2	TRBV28	ASSAADRKNYGYT
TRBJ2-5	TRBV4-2	ASSQIMTGEETQY
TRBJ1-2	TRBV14	ASSQVRGLGYT
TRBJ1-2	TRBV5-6	ASSENRLGYT
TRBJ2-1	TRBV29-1	SVPTSASYNEQF
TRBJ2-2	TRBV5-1	ASSLWAERIATGELF
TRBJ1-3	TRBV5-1	ASSLVGGPEDTIY
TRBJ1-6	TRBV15	ATSRGRRGGNSPLH
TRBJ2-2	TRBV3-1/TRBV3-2	ASSQLTGELF
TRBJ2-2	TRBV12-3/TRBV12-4	ASSRVGELF
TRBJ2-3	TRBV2	ASSETRGTDTQY
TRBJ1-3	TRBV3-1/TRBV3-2	ASRRTSSGNTIY
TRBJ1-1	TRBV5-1	ASSPEGTGLAEAF
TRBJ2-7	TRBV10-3	ATNTRGTSGSDEQY
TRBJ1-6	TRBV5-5	ASSPELGTSYNSPLH
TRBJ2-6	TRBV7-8	ARRDREVDSGANVLT
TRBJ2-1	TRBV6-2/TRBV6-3	ASSYRASGRYRNEQF
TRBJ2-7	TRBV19	ASSPRMTGLPYEQY
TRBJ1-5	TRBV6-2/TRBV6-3	ASSTPTGPRQPQH
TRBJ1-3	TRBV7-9	ASSSGQNSGNTIY
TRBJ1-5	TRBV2	ASSDGDRDQPQH
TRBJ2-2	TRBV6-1	ASSEIRLGELF
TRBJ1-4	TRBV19	ASRGPGLREKLF
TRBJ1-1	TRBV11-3	ASSLDREGKGDTEAF
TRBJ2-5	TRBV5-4	ASSLGRGGVETQY
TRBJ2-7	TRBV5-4	ASRGGQGRSYEQY
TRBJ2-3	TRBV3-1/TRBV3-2	ASSLLPLSDTQY
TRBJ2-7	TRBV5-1	ASSLGGLGSYEQY
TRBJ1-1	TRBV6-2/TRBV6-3	ASSYPNSLLTLNTEAF
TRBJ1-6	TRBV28	ASSLPAGADSPLH
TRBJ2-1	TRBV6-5	ASRLAGGNEQF
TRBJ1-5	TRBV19	ASSGQVNQPQH
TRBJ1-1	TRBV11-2	ASSLAARPGQGEEGAF
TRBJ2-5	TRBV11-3	ASSLSGRNQETQY
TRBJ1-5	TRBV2	ASSDGLRYSNQPQH
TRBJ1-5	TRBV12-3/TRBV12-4	ASTRRGNQPQH
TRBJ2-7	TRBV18	ASSPPLAGGVHEQY
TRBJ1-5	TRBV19	ASSVAWQGGAQPQH
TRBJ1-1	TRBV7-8	ASSLEPGRTEAF
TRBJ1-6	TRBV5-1	ASSPRGGSSYNSPLH
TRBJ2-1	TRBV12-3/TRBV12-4	ASSLGASGSRF
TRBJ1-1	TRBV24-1	ATSDLPGTDLNTEAF
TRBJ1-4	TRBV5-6	ASSSRRDSMGEKLF
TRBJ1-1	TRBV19	ASSIGRGTGVNTEAF
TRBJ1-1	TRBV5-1	ATTSGGSTEAF
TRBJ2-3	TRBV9	ASSVDSGGADTQY
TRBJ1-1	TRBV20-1	SASGGTGRMNTEAF
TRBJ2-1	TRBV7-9	ASSPRGGSAYNEQF
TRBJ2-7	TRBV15	ATGTSVPYEQY